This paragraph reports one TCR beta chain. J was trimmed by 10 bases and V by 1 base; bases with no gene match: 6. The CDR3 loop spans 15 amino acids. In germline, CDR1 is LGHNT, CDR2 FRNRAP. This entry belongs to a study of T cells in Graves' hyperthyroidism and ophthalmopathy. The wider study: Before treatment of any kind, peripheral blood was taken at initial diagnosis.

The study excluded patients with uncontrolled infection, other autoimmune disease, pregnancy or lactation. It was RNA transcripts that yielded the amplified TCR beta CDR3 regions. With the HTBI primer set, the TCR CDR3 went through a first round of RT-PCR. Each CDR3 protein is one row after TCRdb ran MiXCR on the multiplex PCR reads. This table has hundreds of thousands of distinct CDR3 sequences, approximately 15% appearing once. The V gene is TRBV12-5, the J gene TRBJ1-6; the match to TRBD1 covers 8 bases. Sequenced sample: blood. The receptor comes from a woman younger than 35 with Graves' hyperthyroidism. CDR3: CASGLGTGLWSPLHF. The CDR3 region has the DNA TGTGCTAGTGGTTTGGGGACAGGGTTATGGTCACCCCTCCACTTT.